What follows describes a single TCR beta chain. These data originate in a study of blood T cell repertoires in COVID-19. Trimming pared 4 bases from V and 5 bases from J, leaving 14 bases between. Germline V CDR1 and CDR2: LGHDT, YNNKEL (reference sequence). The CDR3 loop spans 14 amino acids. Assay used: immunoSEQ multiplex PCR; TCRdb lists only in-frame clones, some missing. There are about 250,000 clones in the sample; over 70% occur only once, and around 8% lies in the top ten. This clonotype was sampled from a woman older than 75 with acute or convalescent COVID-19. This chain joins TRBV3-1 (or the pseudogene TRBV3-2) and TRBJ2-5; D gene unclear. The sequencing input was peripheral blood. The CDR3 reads CASSPLFGEETQYF. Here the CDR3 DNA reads TGTGCCAGCAGCCCATTATTCGGTGAGGAGACCCAGTACTTC.